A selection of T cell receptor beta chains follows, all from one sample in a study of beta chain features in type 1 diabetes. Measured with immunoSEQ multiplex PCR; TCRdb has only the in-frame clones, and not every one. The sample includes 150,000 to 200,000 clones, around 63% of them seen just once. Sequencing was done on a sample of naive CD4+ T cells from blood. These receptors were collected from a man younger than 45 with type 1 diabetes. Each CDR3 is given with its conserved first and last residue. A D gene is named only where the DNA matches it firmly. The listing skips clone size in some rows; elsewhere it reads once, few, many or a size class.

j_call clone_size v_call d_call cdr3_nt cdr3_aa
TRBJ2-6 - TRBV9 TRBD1 TGTGCCAGCAGCGTAGCCGGGGACAGGGGCAACTCTGGGGCCAACGTCCTGACTTTC CASSVAGDRGNSGANVLTF
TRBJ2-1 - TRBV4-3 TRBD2 TGCGCCAGCAGCCGAGAGTCGGGACTAGCGGGGAATGAGCAGTTCTTC CASSRESGLAGNEQFF
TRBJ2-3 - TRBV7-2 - TGTGCCAGCAGCCCCGGGACGGAAACCGTCTTTAGGCAGTATTTT CASSPGTETVFRQYF
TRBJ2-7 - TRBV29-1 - TGCAGCGCCAGGACCGCTAGCTCCTACGAGCAGTACTTC CSARTASSYEQYF
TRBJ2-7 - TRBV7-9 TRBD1 TGTGCCAGCAGCTTAGGACAGGGGGCTGACGAGCAGTACTTC CASSLGQGADEQYF
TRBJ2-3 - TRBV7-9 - TGTGCCAGCAGCTTAGCTCCGGCAGATACGCAGTATTTT CASSLAPADTQYF
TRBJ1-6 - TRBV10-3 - TGTGCCATCAGTGTTGAGGGGCCAAATTCACCCCTCCACTTT CAISVEGPNSPLHF
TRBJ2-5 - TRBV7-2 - TGTGCCAGCAGCTTAGCGCCAGCACTCTCCCAAGAGACCCAGTACTTC CASSLAPALSQETQYF
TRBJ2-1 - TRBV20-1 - TGCAGTGGGGGATGGGGCAATGAGCAGTTCTTC CSGGWGNEQFF
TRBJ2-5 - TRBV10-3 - TGTGCCATCTCTCAACGGGAGACCCAGTACTTC CAISQRETQYF
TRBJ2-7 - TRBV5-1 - TGCGCCAGCAGCTTGAATGGCTACGAGCAGTACTTC CASSLNGYEQYF
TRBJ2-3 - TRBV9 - TGTGCCAGCAGCGTAGGACCCTCTAGATCCCTGACAGATACGCAGTATTTT CASSVGPSRSLTDTQYF
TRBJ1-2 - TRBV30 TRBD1 TGTGCCTTTCTCGGGACAGGGGATCTAGGCTACACCTTC CAFLGTGDLGYTF
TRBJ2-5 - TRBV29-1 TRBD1 TGCAGCACTCGGGACAGGGGGCCGGTAGAGACCCAGTACTTC CSTRDRGPVETQYF
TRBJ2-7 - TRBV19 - TGTGCCAGTAGTCCCGCGGACAGCTTTGCCTACGAGCAGTACTTC CASSPADSFAYEQYF
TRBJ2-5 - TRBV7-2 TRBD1 TGTGCCAGCAGCTTACGAGAACAGGGGAAAGAGACCCAGTACTTC CASSLREQGKETQYF
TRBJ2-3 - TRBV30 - TGTGCCTGGACCCCTACTCGAACTAGCACAGATACGCAGTATTTT CAWTPTRTSTDTQYF
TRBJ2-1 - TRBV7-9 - TGTGCCAGCAGCTTTCAGGGGGGTAGGAATGAGCAGTTCTTC CASSFQGGRNEQFF
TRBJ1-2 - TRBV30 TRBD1 TGTGCCTGGAGTCCTACAGGGGTTTATGGCTACACCTTC CAWSPTGVYGYTF
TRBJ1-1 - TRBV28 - TGTGCCAGCAGTGCGCCGGGATACGACACTGAAGCTTTCTTT CASSAPGYDTEAFF
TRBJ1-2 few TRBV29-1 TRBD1 TGCAGCGTCGCGGGGACAGGGCTCGGCTATGGCTACACCTTC CSVAGTGLGYGYTF
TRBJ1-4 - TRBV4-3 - TGCGCCAGCAGCCAAGCGGGGTTAAGGGAAAAACTGTTTTTT CASSQAGLREKLFF
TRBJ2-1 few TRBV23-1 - TGCCGTCAAACAGCGGCAGGGACTTATGAGCAGTTCTTC CRQTAAGTYEQFF
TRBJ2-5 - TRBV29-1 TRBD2 TGCAGCGCCGGGAGGCTTCAAGAGACCCAGTACTTC CSAGRLQETQYF
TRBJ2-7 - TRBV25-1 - TGTGCCAGCAGTGAATGGGGGAGGTACTACGAGCAGTACTTC CASSEWGRYYEQYF
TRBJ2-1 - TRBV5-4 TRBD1 TGTGCCAGCAGCTTGGCCGGGACAGCTACCTACAATGAGCAGTTCTTC CASSLAGTATYNEQFF
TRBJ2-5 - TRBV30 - TGTGCCTGGAGTCCCCCTCAGGACCTGGGGGAGACCCAGTACTTC CAWSPPQDLGETQYF
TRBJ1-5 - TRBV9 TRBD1 TGTGCCAGCAGCGGAGACAGGGGAAATCAGCCCCAGCATTTT CASSGDRGNQPQHF
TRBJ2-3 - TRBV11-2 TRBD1 TGTGCCAGCAGGGTAACAGGGGGCTATGGAGATCTTACAGATACGCAGTATTTT CASRVTGGYGDLTDTQYF